This is a list of T cell receptor beta chains from one sample in a study of T-cell memory formation after mild COVID-19. TCRdb called the 5' RACE reads again in MiXCR, with one record for every CDR3 protein. The sample lists some 57,000 distinct CDR3 sequences, 9.5% to 15% occurring once. Sequencing input: PBMCs or a T cell subset sorted from them (not recorded which). The receptors derive from a man between 18 and 35 years old who had mild COVID-19 (a few samples of this study predate the infection). Cell type and time point are not known. Each CDR3 is given with its conserved first and last residue. The D gene is left open where the match is weak. Clone size is given for some rows only: seen once, a few or many times, or a class if the clone is expanded.

j_call v_call clone_size d_call cdr3_nt cdr3_aa
TRBJ1-5 TRBV12-3/TRBV12-4 many TRBD1 TGTGCCAGCAGTCCACAGGGGAATCAGCCCCAGCATTTT CASSPQGNQPQHF
TRBJ2-5 TRBV12-3/TRBV12-4 few TRBD2 TGTGCCAGCAGTTTGGGCCTACAACTAGCGGGCGGACAAGAGACCCAGTACTTC CASSLGLQLAGGQETQYF
TRBJ1-1 TRBV5-1 few . TGCGCCAGCAGCTTGGGACAGAATGAAGCTTTCTTT CASSLGQNEAFF
TRBJ2-5 TRBV6-5 few . TGTGCCAGCAGTTTCTCAGGCGCCCAAGAGACCCAGTACTTC CASSFSGAQETQYF
TRBJ2-5 TRBV4-1 few . TGCGCCAGCAGCCAAGGGTCTATTTGGGGGGCGGGGCAAGAGACCCAGTACTTC CASSQGSIWGAGQETQYF
TRBJ2-1 TRBV4-2 few . TGTGCCAGCAGCCAAGACCGGACCTCTACCCCGCGCGATGAGCAGTTCTTC CASSQDRTSTPRDEQFF
TRBJ1-1 TRBV6-5 few TRBD1 TGTGCCAGCAGTGAGACAGGGGGCAAGAACACTGAAGCTTTCTTT CASSETGGKNTEAFF
TRBJ2-5 TRBV24-1 . TRBD2 TGTGCCACCAGTGAGGGAGGGACTGTACAAGAGACCCAGTACTTC CATSEGGTVQETQYF
TRBJ2-1 TRBV5-6 . . TGTGCCAGCAGCCGCCTTGCGGGGGCCTCGTACAATGAGCAGTTCTTC CASSRLAGASYNEQFF
TRBJ2-5 TRBV7-2 many . TGTGCCAGCAGCCAACAGCGGGCCCCCGAGGAGACCCAGTACTTC CASSQQRAPEETQYF